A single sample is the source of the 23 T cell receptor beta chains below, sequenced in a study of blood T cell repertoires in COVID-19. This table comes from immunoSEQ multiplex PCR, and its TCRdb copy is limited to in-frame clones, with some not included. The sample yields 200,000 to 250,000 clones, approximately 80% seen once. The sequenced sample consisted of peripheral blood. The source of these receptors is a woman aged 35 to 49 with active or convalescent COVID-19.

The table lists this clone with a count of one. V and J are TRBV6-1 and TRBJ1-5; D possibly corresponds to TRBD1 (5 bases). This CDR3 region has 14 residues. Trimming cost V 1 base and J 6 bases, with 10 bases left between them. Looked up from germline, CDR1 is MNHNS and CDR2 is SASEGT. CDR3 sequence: CASSEGSGRQPQHF. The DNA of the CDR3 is TGTGCCAGCAGTGAAGGGTCAGGGCGTCAGCCCCAGCATTTT.

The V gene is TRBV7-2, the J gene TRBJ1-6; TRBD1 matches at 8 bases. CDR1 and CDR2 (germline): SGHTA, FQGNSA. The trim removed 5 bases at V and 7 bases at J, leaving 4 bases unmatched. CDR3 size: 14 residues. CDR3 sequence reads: CASSLRTGNSPLHF. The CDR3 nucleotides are TGTGCCAGCAGCCTACGGACAGGGAATTCACCCCTCCACTTT.

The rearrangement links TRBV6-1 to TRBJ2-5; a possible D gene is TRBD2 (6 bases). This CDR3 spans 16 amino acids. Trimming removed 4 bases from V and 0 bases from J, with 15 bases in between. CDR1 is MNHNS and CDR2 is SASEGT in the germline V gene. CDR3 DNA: TGTGCCAGCAGTGTCCTGGGACTGACGTACCAAGAGACCCAGTACTTC. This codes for CASSVLGLTYQETQYF.

The CDR3: CASIPARTSGSTGELFF. CDR3 in DNA: TGTGCCAGCATCCCCGCTAGGACTAGCGGGTCTACCGGGGAGCTGTTTTTT. This rearrangement joins TRBV6-2 or TRBV6-3 to TRBJ2-2, with 11 bases identical to TRBD2. The trim removed 7 bases at V and 5 bases at J, leaving 12 bases unmatched. Germline lookup yields CDR1 MNHEY and CDR2 SVGEGT. The CDR3 is made up of 17 amino acids.

For the CDR3, the DNA is TGTGCCAGTAGTATTTTCGATGGCCAGCCCCAGCATTTT. This encodes CASSIFDGQPQHF. V gene TRBV19 combines with J gene TRBJ1-5, with no clear D. CDR1 and CDR2 from the germline V gene are LNHDA and SQIVND (reference sequence). Between the trimmed V and J ends, which lost 3 bases and 7 bases, there was a span of 10 bases. This CDR3 is 13 amino acids long.

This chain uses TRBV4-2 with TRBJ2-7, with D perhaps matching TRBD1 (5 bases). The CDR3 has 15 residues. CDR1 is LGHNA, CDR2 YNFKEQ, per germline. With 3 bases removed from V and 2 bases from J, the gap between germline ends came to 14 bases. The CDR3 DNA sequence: TGTGCCAGCAGCCAGGCCCCTGGGGCCGCCTACGAGCAGTACTTC. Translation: CASSQAPGAAYEQYF.

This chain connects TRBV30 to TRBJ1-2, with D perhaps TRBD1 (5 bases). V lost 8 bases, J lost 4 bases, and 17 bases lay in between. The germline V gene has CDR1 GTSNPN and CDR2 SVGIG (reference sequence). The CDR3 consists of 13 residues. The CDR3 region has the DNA TGTGCCGGCACCTTGACAGACGTCTATGGCTACACCTTC. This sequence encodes CAGTLTDVYGYTF.

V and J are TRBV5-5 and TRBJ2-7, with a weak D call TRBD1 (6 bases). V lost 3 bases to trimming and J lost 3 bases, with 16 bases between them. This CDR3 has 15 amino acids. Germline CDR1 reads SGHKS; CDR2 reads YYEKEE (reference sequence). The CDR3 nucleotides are TGTGCCAGCAGCTCAGCGGTGGACAGATTCTACGAGCAGTACTTC. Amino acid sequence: CASSSAVDRFYEQYF.

CDR3 nucleotide sequence: TGTGCCAGCAAGGACATCGCCTCTGGAAACACCATATATTTT. Translating it yields CASKDIASGNTIYF. The chain recombines TRBV2 with TRBJ1-3; the D gene is possibly TRBD1 (5 bases). Germline CDR1 SNHLY, CDR2 FYNNEI. V shed 7 bases and J shed 0 bases, with 10 bases lying between them. This CDR3 has 14 amino acids.

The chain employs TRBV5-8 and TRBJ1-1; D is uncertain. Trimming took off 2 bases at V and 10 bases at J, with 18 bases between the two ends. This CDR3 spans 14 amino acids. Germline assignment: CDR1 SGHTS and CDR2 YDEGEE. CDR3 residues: CASSLGVASLGAFF. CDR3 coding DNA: TGTGCCAGCAGCTTAGGAGTTGCGTCTCTAGGAGCTTTCTTT.

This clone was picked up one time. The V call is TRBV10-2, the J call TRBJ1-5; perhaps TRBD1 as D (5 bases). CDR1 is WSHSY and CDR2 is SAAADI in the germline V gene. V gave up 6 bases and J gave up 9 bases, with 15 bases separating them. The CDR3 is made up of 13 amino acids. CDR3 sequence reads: CASRSGDLGPQHF. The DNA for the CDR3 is TGCGCCAGCAGATCCGGGGACTTGGGGCCCCAGCATTTT.

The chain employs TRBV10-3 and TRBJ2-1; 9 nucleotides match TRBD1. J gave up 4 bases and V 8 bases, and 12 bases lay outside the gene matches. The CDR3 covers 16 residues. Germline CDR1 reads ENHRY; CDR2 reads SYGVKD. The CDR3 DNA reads TGTGCCATCGCCCCCCCGACAGGGGGGGGTTACAATGAGCAGTTCTTC. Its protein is CAIAPPTGGGYNEQFF.

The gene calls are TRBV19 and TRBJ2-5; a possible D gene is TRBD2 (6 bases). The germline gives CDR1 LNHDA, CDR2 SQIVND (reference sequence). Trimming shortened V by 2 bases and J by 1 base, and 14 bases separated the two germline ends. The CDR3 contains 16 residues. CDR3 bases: TGTGCCAGTAGTATATGGGCCAGCGGGCTCCAAGAGACCCAGTACTTC. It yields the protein CASSIWASGLQETQYF.

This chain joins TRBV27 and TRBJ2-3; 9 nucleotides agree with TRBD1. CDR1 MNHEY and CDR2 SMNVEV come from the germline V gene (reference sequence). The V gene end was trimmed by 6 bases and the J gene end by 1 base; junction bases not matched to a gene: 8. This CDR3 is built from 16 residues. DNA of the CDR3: TGTGCCAGCAGGAACCCCGGACAGGGGCGCACAGATACGCAGTATTTT. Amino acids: CASRNPGQGRTDTQYF.

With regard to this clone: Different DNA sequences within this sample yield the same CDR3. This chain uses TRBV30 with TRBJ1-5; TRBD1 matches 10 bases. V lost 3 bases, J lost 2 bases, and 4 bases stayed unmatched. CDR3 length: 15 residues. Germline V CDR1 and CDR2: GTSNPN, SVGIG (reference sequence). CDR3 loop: CAWRGTGAGNQPQHF. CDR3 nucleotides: TGTGCCTGGAGGGGGACAGGGGCGGGCAATCAGCCCCAGCATTTT.

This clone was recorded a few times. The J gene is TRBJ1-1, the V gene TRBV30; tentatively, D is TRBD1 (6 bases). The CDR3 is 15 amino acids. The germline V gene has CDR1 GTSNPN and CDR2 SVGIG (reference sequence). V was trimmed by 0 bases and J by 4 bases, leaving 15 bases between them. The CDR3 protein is CAWSVGQRGFTEAFF. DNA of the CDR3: TGTGCCTGGAGTGTTGGACAGCGGGGATTCACTGAAGCTTTCTTT.

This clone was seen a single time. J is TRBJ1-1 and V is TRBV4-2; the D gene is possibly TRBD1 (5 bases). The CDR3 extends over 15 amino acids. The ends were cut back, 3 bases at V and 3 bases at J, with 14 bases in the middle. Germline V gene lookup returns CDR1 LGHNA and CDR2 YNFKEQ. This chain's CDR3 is CASSQWGRADTEAFF. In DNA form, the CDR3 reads TGTGCCAGCAGCCAGTGGGGGAGGGCGGACACTGAAGCTTTCTTT.

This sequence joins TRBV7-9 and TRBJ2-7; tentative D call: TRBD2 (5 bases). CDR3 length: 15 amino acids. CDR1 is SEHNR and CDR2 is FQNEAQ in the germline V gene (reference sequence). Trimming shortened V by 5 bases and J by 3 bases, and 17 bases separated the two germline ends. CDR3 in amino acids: CASSGTRGLVYEQYF. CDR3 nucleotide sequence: TGTGCCAGCAGCGGTACCCGGGGTTTAGTCTACGAGCAGTACTTC.

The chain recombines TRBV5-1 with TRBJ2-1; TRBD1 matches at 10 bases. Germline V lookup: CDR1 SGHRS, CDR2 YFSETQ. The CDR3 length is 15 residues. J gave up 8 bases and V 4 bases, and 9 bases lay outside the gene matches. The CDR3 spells CASSLDRGLSDEQFF. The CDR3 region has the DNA TGCGCCAGCAGCCTTGACAGGGGGCTTAGCGATGAGCAGTTCTTC.

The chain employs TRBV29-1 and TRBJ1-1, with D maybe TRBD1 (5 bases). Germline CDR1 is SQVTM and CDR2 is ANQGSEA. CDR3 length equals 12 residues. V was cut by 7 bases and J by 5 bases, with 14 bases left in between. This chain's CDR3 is CSARPAGTEAFF. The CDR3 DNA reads TGCAGCGCACGACCCGCAGGGACTGAAGCTTTCTTT.

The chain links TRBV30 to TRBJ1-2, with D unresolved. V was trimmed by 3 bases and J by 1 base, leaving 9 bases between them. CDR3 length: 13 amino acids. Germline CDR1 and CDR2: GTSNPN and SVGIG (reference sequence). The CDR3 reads CAWSYQVNYGYTF. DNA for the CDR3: TGTGCCTGGAGCTATCAGGTTAACTATGGCTACACCTTC.

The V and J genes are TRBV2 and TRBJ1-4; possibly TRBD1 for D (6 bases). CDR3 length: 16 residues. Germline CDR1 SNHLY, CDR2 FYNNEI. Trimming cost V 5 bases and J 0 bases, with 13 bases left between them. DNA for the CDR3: TGTGCCAGCAGTTCCCCGGACAGTGCAACTAATGAAAAACTGTTTTTT. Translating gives CASSSPDSATNEKLFF.

As DNA, the CDR3 is TGTGCCAGCAGTTTAAGTGGGATCGGGGGAGCTTTCTTT. This sequence encodes CASSLSGIGGAFF. The chain uses TRBV27 and TRBJ1-1, with a possible D match to TRBD1 (5 bases). Looked up from germline, CDR1 is MNHEY and CDR2 is SMNVEV (reference sequence). V dropped 2 bases and J dropped 10 bases, with 14 bases sitting between them. CDR3 length equals 13 residues.